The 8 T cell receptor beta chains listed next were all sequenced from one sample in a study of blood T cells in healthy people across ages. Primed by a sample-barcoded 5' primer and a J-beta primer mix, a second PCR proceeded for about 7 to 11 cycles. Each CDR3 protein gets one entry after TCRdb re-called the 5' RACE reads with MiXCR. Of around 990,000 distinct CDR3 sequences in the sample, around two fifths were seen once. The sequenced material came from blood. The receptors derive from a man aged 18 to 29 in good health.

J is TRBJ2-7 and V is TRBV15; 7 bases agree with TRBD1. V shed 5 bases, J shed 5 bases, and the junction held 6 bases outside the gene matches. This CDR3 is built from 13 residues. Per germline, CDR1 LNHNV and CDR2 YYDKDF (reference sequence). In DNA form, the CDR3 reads TGTGCCACCAGCTCGACAGGGACCCACGAGCAGTACTTC. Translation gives CATSSTGTHEQYF.

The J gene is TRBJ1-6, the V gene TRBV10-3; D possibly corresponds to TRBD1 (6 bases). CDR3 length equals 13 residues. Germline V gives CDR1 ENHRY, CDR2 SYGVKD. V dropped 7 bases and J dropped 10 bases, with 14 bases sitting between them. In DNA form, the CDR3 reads TGTGCCATCACCACTAACAGGGACTCACCCCTCCACTTT. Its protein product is CAITTNRDSPLHF.

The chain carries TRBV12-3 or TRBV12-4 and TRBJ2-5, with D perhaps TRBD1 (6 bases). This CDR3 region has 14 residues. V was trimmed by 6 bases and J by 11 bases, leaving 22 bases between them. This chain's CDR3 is CASRGATGRNEQYF. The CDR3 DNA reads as TGTGCCAGCAGGGGGGCCACCGGGCGGAATGAGCAGTACTTC.

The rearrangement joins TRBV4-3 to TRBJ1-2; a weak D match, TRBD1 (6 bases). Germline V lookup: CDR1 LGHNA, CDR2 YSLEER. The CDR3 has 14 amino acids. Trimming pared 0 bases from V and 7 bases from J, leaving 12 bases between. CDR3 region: CASSQEGAGGGYTF. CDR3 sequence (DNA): TGCGCCAGCAGCCAAGAGGGGGCAGGAGGTGGCTACACCTTC.

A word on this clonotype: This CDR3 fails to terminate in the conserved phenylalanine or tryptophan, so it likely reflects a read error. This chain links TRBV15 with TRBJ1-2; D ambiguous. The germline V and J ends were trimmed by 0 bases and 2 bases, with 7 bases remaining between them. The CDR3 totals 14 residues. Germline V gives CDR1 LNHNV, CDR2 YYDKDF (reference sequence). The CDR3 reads CATSREKPNYGYTV. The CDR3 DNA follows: TGTGCCACCAGCAGAGAGAAGCCAAACTATGGCTACACCGTC.

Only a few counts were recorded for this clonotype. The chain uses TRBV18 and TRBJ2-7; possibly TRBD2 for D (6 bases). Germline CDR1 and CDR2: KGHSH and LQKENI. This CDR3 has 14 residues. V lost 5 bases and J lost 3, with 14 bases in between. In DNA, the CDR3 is TGTGCCAGCTCAGGGGCTAGCGATTTCTACGAGCAGTACTTC. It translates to CASSGASDFYEQYF.

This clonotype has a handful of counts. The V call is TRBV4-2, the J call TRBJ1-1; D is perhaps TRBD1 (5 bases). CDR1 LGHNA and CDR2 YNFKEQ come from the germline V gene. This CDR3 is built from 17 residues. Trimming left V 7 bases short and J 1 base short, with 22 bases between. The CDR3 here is CASTGQNRRTGNTEAFF. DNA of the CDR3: TGTGCCAGCACCGGACAAAACCGGAGAACAGGGAACACTGAAGCTTTCTTT.

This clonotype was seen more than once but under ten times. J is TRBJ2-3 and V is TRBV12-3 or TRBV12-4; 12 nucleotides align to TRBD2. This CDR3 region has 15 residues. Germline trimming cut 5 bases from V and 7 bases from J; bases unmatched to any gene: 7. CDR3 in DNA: TGTGCCAGCAGTCGACTAGCGGGGGATCGGAATACGCAGTATTTT. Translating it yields CASSRLAGDRNTQYF.